These 10 T cell receptor beta chains originate from one sample sequenced in a study of T cells in localized non-small cell lung cancer. Libraries were prepared by immunoSEQ multiplex PCR; TCRdb keeps only in-frame clonotypes and omits some of them. The repertoire includes about 11,000 clones, more than 85% of them detected once, and about 13% sits in the top ten. Sequencing was performed on peripheral blood, taken before any cancer treatment. The source of these receptors is a male donor aged 60 or older with stage III lung adenocarcinoma.

This rearrangement joins TRBV4-1 to TRBJ1-1; a possible D gene is TRBD1 (6 bases). Trimming pared 0 bases from V and 1 base from J, leaving 15 bases between. This CDR3 contains 17 residues. The germline gives CDR1 MGHRA, CDR2 YSYEKL. The CDR3 coding sequence is TGCGCCAGCAGCCAAGAAGGGGGGCGCTTGGGGAACACTGAAGCTTTCTTT. Protein sequence: CASSQEGGRLGNTEAFF.

The genes are TRBV11-2 and TRBJ1-4; D unclear. V dropped 8 bases and J dropped 4 bases, with 23 bases sitting between them. In germline, CDR1 is SGHAT, CDR2 FQNNGV. The CDR3 has 17 residues. The CDR3 DNA reads TGTGCCAGCTTCGACCCCTTATTAACGGCTGGTAATGAAAAACTGTTTTTT. Translating it yields CASFDPLLTAGNEKLFF.

The rearrangement links TRBV28 to TRBJ2-3, with a tentative D call TRBD2 (6 bases). Trimming removed 6 bases at V and 2 bases at J, with 15 bases between. The CDR3 has 15 amino acids. Germline V gene data show CDR1 as MDHEN and CDR2 as SYDVKM. In DNA form, the CDR3 reads TGTGCCAGCAGCGGGATTGGGACTTTCACAGATACGCAGTATTTT. It encodes CASSGIGTFTDTQYF.

V usage is TRBV4-2 and J usage is TRBJ1-4; the match to TRBD1 covers 10 bases. The CDR3 extends over 16 amino acids. J lost 6 bases, V lost 2 bases, and 6 bases had no gene match. Germline assignment: CDR1 LGHNA and CDR2 YNFKEQ. This chain's CDR3 is CASSQSPGTGDEKLFF. CDR3 sequence (DNA): TGTGCCAGCAGCCAAAGCCCCGGGACAGGGGATGAAAAACTGTTTTTT.

This clone has just one count. V usage is TRBV30 and J usage is TRBJ2-5; the match to TRBD2 covers 9 bases. CDR3 length: 14 amino acids. Trimming took 1 base from V and 4 from J; bases not matched to a gene: 4. Germline values: CDR1 GTSNPN, CDR2 SVGIG (reference sequence). CDR3 DNA sequence: TGTGCCTGGAGTGGGCTAGCGGGAACAGAGACCCAGTACTTC. Amino acids: CAWSGLAGTETQYF.

The chain carries TRBV10-2 and TRBJ2-7; 11 bases line up with TRBD2. The V gene end was trimmed by 5 bases and the J gene end by 2 bases; junction bases not matched to a gene: 17. The CDR3 covers 19 residues. Germline-derived CDR1 and CDR2 are WSHSY and SAAADI. CDR3 bases: TGCGCCAGCAGTAGTATGAGTAGCGGGAGGGCCAGTGGCCCCTACGAGCAGTACTTC. Translated, it gives CASSSMSSGRASGPYEQYF.

This sequence joins TRBV19 and TRBJ2-2; 10 bases fit TRBD1. This CDR3 region has 15 residues. Germline V gene data show CDR1 as LNHDA and CDR2 as SQIVND (reference sequence). V was clipped by 4 bases and J by 6 bases; unmatched bases: 5. CDR3 DNA sequence: TGTGCCAGTAGTAGAGGGGACAGGGGTTCCGGGGAGCTGTTTTTT. This encodes CASSRGDRGSGELFF.

J is TRBJ2-1 and V is TRBV5-1, with 11 nucleotides matching TRBD2. The CDR3 totals 14 residues. CDR1 and CDR2 from the germline V gene are SGHRS and YFSETQ. Trimming cost V 4 bases and J 7 bases; bases outside gene matches: 4. CDR3 coding DNA: TGCGCCAGCAGCCTGTGGACTAGCGGGAATGAGCAGTTCTTC. Its protein is CASSLWTSGNEQFF.

This clone occurred once. This rearrangement joins TRBV27 to TRBJ2-7; D not certain. This CDR3 contains 13 residues. Germline V lookup: CDR1 MNHEY, CDR2 SMNVEV (reference sequence). V lost 10 bases and J lost 7, with 20 bases in between. The CDR3 spells CATAPANNYEQYF. The CDR3 DNA sequence: TGTGCCACCGCCCCGGCAAATAATTATGAGCAGTACTTC.

The chain links TRBV27 to TRBJ1-2; the D gene is possibly TRBD1 (6 bases). The CDR3 contains 15 residues. V was trimmed by 6 bases and J by 1 base, leaving 15 bases between them. Germline V lookup: CDR1 MNHEY, CDR2 SMNVEV (reference sequence). The CDR3 loop is CASSGTGHHNYGYTF. The CDR3 DNA reads TGTGCCAGCAGCGGAACGGGACACCATAACTATGGCTACACCTTC.